A selection of T cell receptor beta chains follows, all from one sample in a study of CD8 T cells in ankylosing spondylitis. TCRdb re-derived calls from the 5' RACE reads in MiXCR, one entry per CDR3 protein. The repertoire holds some 330,000 distinct CDR3 sequences, with around 7.6% as singletons. The source material was blood, either unsorted or a sorted T cell fraction (not recorded which). The receptor set was obtained from a male donor with ankylosing spondylitis. Each CDR3 is given with its conserved first and last residue. The order of the fields is clone size, D gene, J gene, V gene, CDR3 protein, CDR3 DNA. The D gene is left open where the match is weak. Clone size, where shown, is once, few, many, or a class for clones that have expanded.

few | NA | TRBJ2-7 | TRBV2 | CASSPRARNEQYF | TGTGCCAGCAGTCCCAGGGCCCGGAACGAGCAGTACTTC
NA | TRBD2 | TRBJ2-7 | TRBV28 | CASSPPGRAAGEQYF | TGTGCCAGCAGTCCCCCGGGGAGGGCTGCGGGGGAGCAGTACTTC
few | NA | TRBJ1-5 | TRBV2 | CASRLAQPQHF | TGTGCCAGCAGACTGGCCCAGCCCCAGCATTTT
many | NA | TRBJ1-4 | TRBV7-6 | CASSLGGGREKLFF | TGTGCCAGCAGCTTAGGCGGGGGACGGGAAAAACTGTTTTTT
NA | NA | TRBJ1-1 | TRBV5-6 | CASSLRRWATNTEAFF | TGTGCCAGCAGCTTGAGGAGGTGGGCCACGAACACTGAAGCTTTCTTT
NA | TRBD2 | TRBJ2-1 | TRBV7-9 | CASSLVTGLAGDNEQFF | TGTGCCAGCAGCTTAGTTACGGGACTAGCGGGAGATAATGAGCAGTTCTTC
many | NA | TRBJ1-2 | TRBV9 | CASSVAPQPHYGYTF | TGTGCCAGCAGCGTAGCCCCTCAGCCCCACTATGGCTACACCTTC
NA | TRBD1 | TRBJ2-7 | TRBV7-9 | CASSTRDRLTYEQYF | TGTGCCAGCAGCACCAGGGACAGGTTAACCTACGAGCAGTACTTC
few | NA | TRBJ2-1 | TRBV7-9 | CASSLGLGRGGYNEQFF | TGTGCCAGCAGCTTAGGTTTGGGCAGGGGCGGCTACAATGAGCAGTTCTTC
few | TRBD1 | TRBJ2-1 | TRBV10-3 | CAISETGQGANNEQFF | TGTGCCATCAGTGAAACGGGACAGGGGGCTAACAATGAGCAGTTCTTC
NA | TRBD2 | TRBJ2-1 | TRBV4-2 | CASSQDLASGSSYNEQFF | TGTGCCAGCAGCCAAGATCTTGCTAGCGGGAGCTCCTACAATGAGCAGTTCTTC
NA | NA | TRBJ2-2 | TRBV9 | CASSVGGDNGELFF | TGTGCCAGCAGCGTAGGGGGAGACAACGGGGAGCTGTTTTTT
few | NA | TRBJ2-3 | TRBV3-1 | CASSQERQDTQYF | TGTGCCAGCAGCCAAGAGCGGCAGGATACGCAGTATTTT
many | TRBD1 | TRBJ1-5 | TRBV12-3/TRBV12-4 | CASRWDRAQPQHF | TGTGCCAGCAGATGGGACAGGGCGCAGCCCCAGCATTTT
few | NA | TRBJ2-1 | TRBV20-1 | CSAPAAPLVWNEQFF | TGCAGTGCTCCGGCGGCACCCCTGGTTTGGAATGAGCAGTTCTTC
few | TRBD1 | TRBJ2-5 | TRBV18 | CASSPQVRDRAETQYF | TGTGCCAGCTCACCACAGGTCCGAGACAGGGCAGAGACCCAGTACTTC
few | TRBD1 | TRBJ2-7 | TRBV12-3/TRBV12-4 | CASSPLTGVGYEQYF | TGTGCCAGCAGTCCTCTGACAGGGGTTGGATACGAGCAGTACTTC
NA | NA | TRBJ2-1 | TRBV20-1 | CSARDFRNNEQFF | TGCAGTGCTCGGGACTTCCGTAACAATGAGCAGTTCTTC
NA | NA | TRBJ2-2 | TRBV20-1 | CSAHTPTPNTGELFF | TGCAGTGCCCATACCCCTACCCCGAACACCGGGGAGCTGTTTTTT
few | TRBD2 | TRBJ2-7 | TRBV12-3/TRBV12-4 | CASSPRGLAELARNYEQYF | TGTGCCAGCAGTCCACGGGGACTAGCGGAGCTAGCCCGGAACTACGAGCAGTACTTC
NA | TRBD1 | TRBJ2-5 | TRBV5-1 | CASSSSGTGRETQYF | TGCGCCAGCAGCTCCTCCGGGACAGGGAGGGAGACCCAGTACTTC
many | TRBD2 | TRBJ2-7 | TRBV4-3 | CASSQGLAGVYEQYF | TGCGCCAGCAGCCAAGGACTAGCGGGAGTTTACGAGCAGTACTTC
many | NA | TRBJ2-3 | TRBV3-1 | CASSQGGPSTDTQYF | TGTGCCAGCAGCCAAGGCGGCCCTAGCACAGATACGCAGTATTTT
many | TRBD1 | TRBJ2-3 | TRBV20-1 | CSAADGQGSADTQYF | TGCAGTGCGGCCGATGGACAGGGGAGCGCAGATACGCAGTATTTT
few | NA | TRBJ2-2 | TRBV19 | CASSIERPGDTGELFF | TGTGCCAGTAGTATAGAAAGGCCAGGGGATACCGGGGAGCTGTTTTTT
NA | NA | TRBJ2-2 | TRBV29-1 | CSVFGLGVNTGELFF | TGCAGCGTCTTCGGGTTGGGAGTGAACACCGGGGAGCTGTTTTTT
NA | NA | TRBJ2-2 | TRBV7-2 | CASSLGRVKAGELFF | TGTGCCAGCAGCTTGGGCAGGGTTAAGGCCGGGGAGCTGTTTTTT
few | TRBD2 | TRBJ2-3 | TRBV5-1 | CATQRDGSSTDTQYF | TGCGCCACCCAGCGGGACGGAAGTAGCACAGATACGCAGTATTTT
many | NA | TRBJ2-7 | TRBV7-3 | CASSLGGAKYEQYF | TGTGCCAGCAGCTTAGGTGGGGCGAAGTACGAGCAGTACTTC